This TCR beta chain emerged from a study of hypomethylating agent response in myelodysplastic syndrome. The protocol was immunoSEQ multiplex PCR, while the TCRdb copy is restricted to in-frame clones and leaves out a portion. The sample includes thousands of clones, approximately 80% of them seen just once. After removal of 1 base from V and 7 bases from J, the junction contained 5 bases not matched to a gene. Germline loops: CDR1 SGHTA, CDR2 FQGNSA. The CDR3 runs to 14 residues. This clone was seen a few times. Antigen unknown. Study-level findings and limits: Analysis covered a small cohort of just 11 patients.

The starting material was bone marrow, obtained before or after starting hypomethylating agent treatment for myelodysplastic syndrome (not recorded which). This clonotype was sampled from a human donor with myelodysplastic syndrome. This rearrangement joins TRBV7-2 to TRBJ1-2; TRBD1 aligns across 8 bases. CDR3 nucleotides: TGTGCCAGCAGCTTAGAGGGACAGGCGGGTGGCTACACCTTC. Translated: CASSLEGQAGGYTF.